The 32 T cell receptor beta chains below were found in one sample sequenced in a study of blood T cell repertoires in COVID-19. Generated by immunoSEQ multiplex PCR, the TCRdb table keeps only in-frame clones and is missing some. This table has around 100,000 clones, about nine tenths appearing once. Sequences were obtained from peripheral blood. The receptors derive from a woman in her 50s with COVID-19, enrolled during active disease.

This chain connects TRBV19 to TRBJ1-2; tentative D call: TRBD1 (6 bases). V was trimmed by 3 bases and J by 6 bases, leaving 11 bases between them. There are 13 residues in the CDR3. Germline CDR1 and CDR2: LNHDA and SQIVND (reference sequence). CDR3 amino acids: CASSMVGADGYTF. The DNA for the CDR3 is TGTGCCAGTAGTATGGTGGGGGCAGATGGCTACACCTTC.

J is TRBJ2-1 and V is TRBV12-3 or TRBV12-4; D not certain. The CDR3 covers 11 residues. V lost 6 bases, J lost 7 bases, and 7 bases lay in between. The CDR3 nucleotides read TGTGCCAGCAGGGAGTATAATGAGCAGTTCTTC. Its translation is CASREYNEQFF.

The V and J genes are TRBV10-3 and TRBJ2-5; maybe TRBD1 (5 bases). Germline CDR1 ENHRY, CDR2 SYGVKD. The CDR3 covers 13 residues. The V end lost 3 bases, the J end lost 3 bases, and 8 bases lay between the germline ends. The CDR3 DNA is TGTGCCATCAGTGAAAGGGGAAAAGAGACCCAGTACTTC. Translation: CAISERGKETQYF.

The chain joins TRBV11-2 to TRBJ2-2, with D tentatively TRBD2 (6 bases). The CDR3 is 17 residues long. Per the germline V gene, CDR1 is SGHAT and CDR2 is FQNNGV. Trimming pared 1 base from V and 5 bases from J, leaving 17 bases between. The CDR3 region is CASSLGGGTAITGELFF. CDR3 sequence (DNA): TGTGCCAGCAGCTTAGGGGGCGGGACCGCTATAACCGGGGAGCTGTTTTTT.

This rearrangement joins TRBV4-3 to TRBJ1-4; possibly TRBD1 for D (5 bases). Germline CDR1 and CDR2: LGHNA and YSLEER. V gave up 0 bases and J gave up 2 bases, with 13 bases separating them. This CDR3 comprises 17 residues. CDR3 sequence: CASSQDGAGGTNEKLFF. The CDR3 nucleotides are TGCGCCAGCAGCCAAGATGGGGCTGGGGGGACTAATGAAAAACTGTTTTTT.

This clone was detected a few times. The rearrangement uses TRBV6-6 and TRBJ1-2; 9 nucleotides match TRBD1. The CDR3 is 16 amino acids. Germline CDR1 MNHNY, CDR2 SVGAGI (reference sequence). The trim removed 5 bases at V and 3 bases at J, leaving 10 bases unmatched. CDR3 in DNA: TGTGCCAGCAGTCAGGGACAGGGAAAGAGGGACTATGGCTACACCTTC. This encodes CASSQGQGKRDYGYTF.

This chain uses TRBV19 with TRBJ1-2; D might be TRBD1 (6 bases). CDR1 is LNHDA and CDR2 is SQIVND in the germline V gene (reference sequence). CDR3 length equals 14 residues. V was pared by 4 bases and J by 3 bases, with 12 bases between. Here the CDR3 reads CASSTPGADYGYTF. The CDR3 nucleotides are TGTGCCAGTAGTACCCCAGGGGCCGACTATGGCTACACCTTC.

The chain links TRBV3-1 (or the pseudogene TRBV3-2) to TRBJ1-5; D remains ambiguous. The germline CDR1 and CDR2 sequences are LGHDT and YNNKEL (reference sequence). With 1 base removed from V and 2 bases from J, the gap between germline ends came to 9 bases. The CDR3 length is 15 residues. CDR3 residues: CASSQGWQGNQPQHF. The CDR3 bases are TGTGCCAGCAGCCAAGGTTGGCAGGGCAATCAGCCCCAGCATTTT.

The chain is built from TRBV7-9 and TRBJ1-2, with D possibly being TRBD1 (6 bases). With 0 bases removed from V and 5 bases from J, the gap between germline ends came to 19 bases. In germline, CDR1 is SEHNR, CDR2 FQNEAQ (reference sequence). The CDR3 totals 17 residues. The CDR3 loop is CASSLAGVYREGYGYTF. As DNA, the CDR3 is TGTGCCAGCAGCTTAGCCGGCGTATACAGGGAAGGATATGGCTACACCTTC.

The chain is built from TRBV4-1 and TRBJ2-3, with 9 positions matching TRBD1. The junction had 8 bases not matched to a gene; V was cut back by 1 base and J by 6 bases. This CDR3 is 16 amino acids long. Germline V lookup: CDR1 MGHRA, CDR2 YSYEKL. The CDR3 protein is CASSQAGTGYPDTQYF. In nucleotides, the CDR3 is TGCGCCAGCAGCCAAGCGGGGACAGGGTATCCCGATACGCAGTATTTT.

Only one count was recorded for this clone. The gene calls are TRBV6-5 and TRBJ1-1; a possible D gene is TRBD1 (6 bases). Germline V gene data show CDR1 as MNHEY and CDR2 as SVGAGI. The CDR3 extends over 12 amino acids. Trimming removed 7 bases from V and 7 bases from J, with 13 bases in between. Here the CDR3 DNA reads TGTGCCAGCAATAACAGGGTTAATGAAGCTTTCTTT. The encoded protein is CASNNRVNEAFF.

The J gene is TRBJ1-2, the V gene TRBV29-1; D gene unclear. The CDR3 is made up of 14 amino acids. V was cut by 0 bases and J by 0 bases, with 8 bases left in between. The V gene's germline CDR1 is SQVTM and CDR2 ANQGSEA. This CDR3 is CSVEDLKTNYGYTF. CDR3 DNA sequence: TGCAGCGTTGAAGATCTAAAAACTAACTATGGCTACACCTTC.

Here the CDR3 reads CASSSRTSGSTDTQYF. The CDR3 bases are TGTGCCAGCAGCTCCCGAACTAGCGGGAGCACAGATACGCAGTATTTT. V gene TRBV7-6 combines with J gene TRBJ2-3, with 9 bases lining up with TRBD2. Germline V gives CDR1 SGHVS, CDR2 FNYEAQ. The CDR3 is 16 amino acids. The V and J ends lost 4 bases and 0 bases, in that order; junction bases with no gene match: 5. Full variable domain (remainder filled in from reference TRBV7-6 and TRBJ2-3): GAGVSQSPRYKVTKRGQDVALRCDPISGHVSLYWYRQALGQGPEFLTYFNYEAQQDKSGLPNDRFSAERPEGSISTLTIQRTEQRDSAMYRCASSSRTSGSTDTQYFGPGTRLTVL.

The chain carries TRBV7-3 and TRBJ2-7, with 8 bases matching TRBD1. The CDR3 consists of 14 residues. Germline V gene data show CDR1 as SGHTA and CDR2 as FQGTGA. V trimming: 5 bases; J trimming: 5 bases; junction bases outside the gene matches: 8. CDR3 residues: CASSPGQAWHEQYF. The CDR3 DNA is TGTGCCAGCAGCCCGGGACAGGCTTGGCACGAGCAGTACTTC.

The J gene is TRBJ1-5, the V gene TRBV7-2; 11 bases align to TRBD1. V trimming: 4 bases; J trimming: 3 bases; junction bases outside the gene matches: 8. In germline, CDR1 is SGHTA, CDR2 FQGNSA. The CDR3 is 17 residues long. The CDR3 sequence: CASSSGQGVYTNQPQHF. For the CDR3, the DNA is TGTGCCAGCAGCTCGGGACAGGGGGTATATACCAATCAGCCCCAGCATTTT.

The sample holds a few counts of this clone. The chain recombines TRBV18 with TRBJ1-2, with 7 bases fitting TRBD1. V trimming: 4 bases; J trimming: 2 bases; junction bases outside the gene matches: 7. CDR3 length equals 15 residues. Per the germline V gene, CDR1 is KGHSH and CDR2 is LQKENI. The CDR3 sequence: CASSLTTGTNYGYTF. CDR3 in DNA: TGTGCCAGCTCACTTACGACAGGGACGAACTATGGCTACACCTTC.

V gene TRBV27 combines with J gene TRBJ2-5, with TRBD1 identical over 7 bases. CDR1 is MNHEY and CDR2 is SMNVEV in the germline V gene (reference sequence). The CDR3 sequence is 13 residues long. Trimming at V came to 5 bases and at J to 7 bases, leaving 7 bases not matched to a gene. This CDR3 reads CASSPGTVGTQYF. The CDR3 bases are TGTGCCAGCAGTCCCGGGACAGTGGGGACCCAGTACTTC.

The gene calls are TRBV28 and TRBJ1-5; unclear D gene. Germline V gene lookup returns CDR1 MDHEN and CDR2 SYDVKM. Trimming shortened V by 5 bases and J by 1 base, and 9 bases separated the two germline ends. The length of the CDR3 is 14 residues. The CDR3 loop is CASSDSVSNQPQHF. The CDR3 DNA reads TGTGCCAGCAGTGACTCCGTCAGCAATCAGCCCCAGCATTTT. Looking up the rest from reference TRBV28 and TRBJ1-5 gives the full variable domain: DVKVTQSSRYLVKRTGEKVFLECVQDMDHENMFWYRQDPGLGLRLIYFSYDVKMKEKGDIPEGYSVSREKKERFSLILESASTNQTSMYLCASSDSVSNQPQHFGDGTRLSIL.

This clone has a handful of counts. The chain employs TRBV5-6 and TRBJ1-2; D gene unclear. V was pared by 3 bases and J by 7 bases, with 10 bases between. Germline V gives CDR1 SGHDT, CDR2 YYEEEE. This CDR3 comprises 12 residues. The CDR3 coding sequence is TGTGCCAGCAGCTGGGAGGCCCTTGGCTACACCTTC. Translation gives CASSWEALGYTF.

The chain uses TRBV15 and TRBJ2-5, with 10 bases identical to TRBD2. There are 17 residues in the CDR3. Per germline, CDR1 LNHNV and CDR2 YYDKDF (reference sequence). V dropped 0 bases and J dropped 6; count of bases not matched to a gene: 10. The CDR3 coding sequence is TGTGCCACCAGCAGAGAGGCGGAGGGACTAGCGCGGAAGACCCAGTACTTC. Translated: CATSREAEGLARKTQYF.

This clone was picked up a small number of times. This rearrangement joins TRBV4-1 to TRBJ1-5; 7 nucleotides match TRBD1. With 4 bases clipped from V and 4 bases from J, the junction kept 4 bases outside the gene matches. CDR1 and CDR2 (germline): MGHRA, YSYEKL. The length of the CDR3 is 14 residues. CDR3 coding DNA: TGCGCCAGCAGCCCTCGACAGGGAAATCAGCCCCAGCATTTT. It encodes CASSPRQGNQPQHF.

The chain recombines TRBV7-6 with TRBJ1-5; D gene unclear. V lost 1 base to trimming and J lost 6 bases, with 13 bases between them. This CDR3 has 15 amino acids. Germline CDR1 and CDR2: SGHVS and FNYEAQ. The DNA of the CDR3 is TGTGCCAGCAGCTTAGAGGCGGGGTTCGGTCAGCCCCAGCATTTT. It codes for CASSLEAGFGQPQHF. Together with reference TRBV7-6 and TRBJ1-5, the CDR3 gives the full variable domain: GAGVSQSPRYKVTKRGQDVALRCDPISGHVSLYWYRQALGQGPEFLTYFNYEAQQDKSGLPNDRFSAERPEGSISTLTIQRTEQRDSAMYRCASSLEAGFGQPQHFGDGTRLSIL.

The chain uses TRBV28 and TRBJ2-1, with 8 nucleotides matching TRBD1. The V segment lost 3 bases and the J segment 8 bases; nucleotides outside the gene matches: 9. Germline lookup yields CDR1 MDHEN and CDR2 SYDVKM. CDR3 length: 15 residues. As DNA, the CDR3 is TGTGCCAGCAGTTTCTCCGGGACAGGCATGGATGAGCAGTTCTTC. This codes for CASSFSGTGMDEQFF. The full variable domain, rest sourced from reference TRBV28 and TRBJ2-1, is DVKVTQSSRYLVKRTGEKVFLECVQDMDHENMFWYRQDPGLGLRLIYFSYDVKMKEKGDIPEGYSVSREKKERFSLILESASTNQTSMYLCASSFSGTGMDEQFFGPGTRLTVL.

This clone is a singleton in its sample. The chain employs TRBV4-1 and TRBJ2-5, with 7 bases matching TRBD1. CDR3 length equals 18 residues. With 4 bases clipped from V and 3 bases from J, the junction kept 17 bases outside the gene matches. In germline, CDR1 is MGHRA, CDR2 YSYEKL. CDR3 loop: CASSRTGSVGRGEETQYF. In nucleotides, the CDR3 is TGCGCCAGCAGCCGGACAGGATCGGTGGGAAGGGGTGAAGAGACCCAGTACTTC.

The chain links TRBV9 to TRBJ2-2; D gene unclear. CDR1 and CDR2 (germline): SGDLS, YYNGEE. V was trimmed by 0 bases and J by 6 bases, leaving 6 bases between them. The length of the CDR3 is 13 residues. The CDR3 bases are TGTGCCAGCAGCGTAGTTCCGGCCGGGGAGCTGTTTTTT. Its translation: CASSVVPAGELFF.

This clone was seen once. CDR3: CASSEPGTYNEQFF. The CDR3, as DNA: TGTGCCAGCAGTGAACCAGGGACCTACAATGAGCAGTTCTTC. The chain links TRBV25-1 to TRBJ2-1; D might be TRBD1 (5 bases). Germline-derived CDR1 and CDR2 are MGHDK and SYGVNS. Between the trimmed V and J ends, which lost 2 bases and 2 bases, there was a span of 7 bases. The CDR3 is 14 residues long. Using reference TRBV25-1 and TRBJ2-1 for the parts outside the CDR3, the full variable domain is EADIYQTPRYLVIGTGKKITLECSQTMGHDKMYWYQQDPGMELHLIHYSYGVNSTEKGDLSSESTVSRIRTEHFPLTLESARPSHTSQYLCASSEPGTYNEQFFGPGTRLTVL.

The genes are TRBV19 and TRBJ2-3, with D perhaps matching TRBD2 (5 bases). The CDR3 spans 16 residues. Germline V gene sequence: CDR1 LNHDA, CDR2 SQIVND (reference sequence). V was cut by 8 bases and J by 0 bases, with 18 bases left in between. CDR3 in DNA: TGTGCCAGTCTACCTATGAGCGGAAGGAGCACAGATACGCAGTATTTT. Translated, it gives CASLPMSGRSTDTQYF.

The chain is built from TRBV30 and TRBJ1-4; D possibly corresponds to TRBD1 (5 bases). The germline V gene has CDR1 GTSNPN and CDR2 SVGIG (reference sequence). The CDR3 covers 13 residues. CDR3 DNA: TGTGCATGCGGAGCAGGGTTGAGAGAAAAACTGTTTTTT. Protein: CACGAGLREKLFF.

The CDR3 protein is CASSYSATGMSGELFF. DNA for the CDR3: TGTGCCAGCAGTTACTCGGCAACAGGGATGTCGGGGGAGCTGTTTTTT. The chain recombines TRBV6-5 with TRBJ2-2, with D perhaps TRBD1 (6 bases). There are 16 residues in the CDR3. CDR1 and CDR2 (germline): MNHEY, SVGAGI. V lost 0 bases to trimming and J lost 8 bases, with 16 bases between them.

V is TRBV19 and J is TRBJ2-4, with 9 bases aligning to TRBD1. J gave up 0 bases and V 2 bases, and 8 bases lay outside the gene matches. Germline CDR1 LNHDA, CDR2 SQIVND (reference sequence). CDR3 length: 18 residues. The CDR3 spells CASSIYRGQEGAKNIQYF. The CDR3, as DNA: TGTGCCAGTAGTATATACAGGGGGCAGGAGGGAGCCAAAAACATTCAGTACTTC.

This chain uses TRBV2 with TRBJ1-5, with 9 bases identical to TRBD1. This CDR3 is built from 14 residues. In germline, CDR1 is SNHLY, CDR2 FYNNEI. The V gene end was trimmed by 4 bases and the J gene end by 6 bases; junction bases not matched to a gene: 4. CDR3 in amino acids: CASSGQGVSQPQHF. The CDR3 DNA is TGTGCCAGCAGTGGACAGGGGGTTTCTCAGCCCCAGCATTTT.

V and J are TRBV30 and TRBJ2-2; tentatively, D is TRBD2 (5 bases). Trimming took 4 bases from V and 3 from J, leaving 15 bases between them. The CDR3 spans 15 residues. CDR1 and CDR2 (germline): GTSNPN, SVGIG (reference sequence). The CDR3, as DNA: TGTGCCTGGACGAGCGGTGGCAGCTACACCGGGGAGCTGTTTTTT. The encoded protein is CAWTSGGSYTGELFF. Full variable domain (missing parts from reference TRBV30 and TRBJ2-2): SQTIHQWPATLVQPVGSPLSLECTVEGTSNPNLYWYRQAAGRGLQLLFYSVGIGQISSEVPQNLSASRPQDRQFILSSKKLLLSDSGFYLCAWTSGGSYTGELFFGEGSRLTVL.